The rows below give T cell receptor beta chains drawn from one sample of a study of blood T cell repertoires in COVID-19. The repertoire was sequenced with immunoSEQ multiplex PCR; TCRdb's copy has only in-frame clones and lacks some. The sample carries 150,000 to 200,000 clones, approximately 88% recorded once. The specimen was PBMCs or T cells enriched from blood (not recorded which). The receptor source for this set is a woman aged 18 to 35 who had recovered from COVID-19. Each CDR3 is given with its conserved first and last residue. Fields, in order: J gene, D gene, clone size, V gene, CDR3 DNA, CDR3 protein. The D gene is left open where the match is weak. Size is omitted from some rows. Given values are once, few, many or a class for expanded clones.

j_gene: TRBJ2-5; d_gene: TRBD1; abundance: -; v_gene: TRBV5-8; CDR3nt: TGTGCCAGCAGCAGGATGGGGCAGGGGGCATGGGAGACCCAGTACTTC; CDR3aa: CASSRMGQGAWETQYF
j_gene: TRBJ1-2; d_gene: TRBD1; abundance: -; v_gene: TRBV7-2; CDR3nt: TGTGCCAGCAGCCAAGGGGGTTCAGGGGGAAGTGGCTACACCTTC; CDR3aa: CASSQGGSGGSGYTF
j_gene: TRBJ2-7; d_gene: TRBD2; abundance: -; v_gene: TRBV5-1; CDR3nt: TGCGCCAGCAGCTTGGAGCGGGGGGCCTCCTACGAGCAGTACTTC; CDR3aa: CASSLERGASYEQYF
j_gene: TRBJ1-1; d_gene: TRBD1; abundance: -; v_gene: TRBV12-3/TRBV12-4; CDR3nt: TGTGCCAGCAGCCGGGGACAGGTGGATGAAGCTTTCTTT; CDR3aa: CASSRGQVDEAFF
j_gene: TRBJ1-3; d_gene: TRBD1; abundance: -; v_gene: TRBV9; CDR3nt: TGTGCCAGCAGCGTAGTCGGGACAGGCGTCTCTGGAAACACCATATATTTT; CDR3aa: CASSVVGTGVSGNTIYF
j_gene: TRBJ2-3; d_gene: -; abundance: -; v_gene: TRBV5-1; CDR3nt: TGCGCCAGCAGCTTGGACAGGGAAAAGGATACGCAGTATTTT; CDR3aa: CASSLDREKDTQYF
j_gene: TRBJ1-5; d_gene: TRBD1; abundance: -; v_gene: TRBV6-2/TRBV6-3; CDR3nt: TGTGCCAGCAGTTACTCGACAGGGGCCCTAGATCAGCCCCAGCATTTT; CDR3aa: CASSYSTGALDQPQHF
j_gene: TRBJ2-1; d_gene: TRBD1; abundance: once; v_gene: TRBV2; CDR3nt: TGTGCCAGCATTTCACAGGGGGTGGGCGATGAGCAGTTCTTC; CDR3aa: CASISQGVGDEQFF
j_gene: TRBJ1-6; d_gene: -; abundance: -; v_gene: TRBV28; CDR3nt: TGTGCCAGCATTTGGGCTGGGGGCGTTAATTCACCCCTCCACTTT; CDR3aa: CASIWAGGVNSPLHF
j_gene: TRBJ2-1; d_gene: -; abundance: -; v_gene: TRBV25-1; CDR3nt: TGTGCCAGCAGTGCGCTAGCAGCTAACAATGAGCAGTTCTTC; CDR3aa: CASSALAANNEQFF
j_gene: TRBJ2-7; d_gene: -; abundance: -; v_gene: TRBV27; CDR3nt: TGTGCCAGCAGTTTAAGGAGGGAATCCTACGAGCAGTACTTC; CDR3aa: CASSLRRESYEQYF
j_gene: TRBJ2-7; d_gene: -; abundance: -; v_gene: TRBV6-5; CDR3nt: TGTGCCAGCACGAGGTTTCCCTACGAGCAGTACTTC; CDR3aa: CASTRFPYEQYF
j_gene: TRBJ2-7; d_gene: TRBD2; abundance: -; v_gene: TRBV5-1; CDR3nt: TGCGCCAGCAGCCTGGGACTAGAGGAGCAGTACTTC; CDR3aa: CASSLGLEEQYF
j_gene: TRBJ1-2; d_gene: TRBD1; abundance: -; v_gene: TRBV13; CDR3nt: TGTGCCAGCAGCACCGCCAGGGGGGACTATGGCTACACCTTC; CDR3aa: CASSTARGDYGYTF
j_gene: TRBJ1-3; d_gene: -; abundance: -; v_gene: TRBV28; CDR3nt: TGTGCCAGCAGTTTCCGGGGATCCGGAAACACCATATATTTT; CDR3aa: CASSFRGSGNTIYF
j_gene: TRBJ2-3; d_gene: TRBD2; abundance: -; v_gene: TRBV6-5; CDR3nt: TGTGCCAGCAGTTATTCGGCGGGAGTACCAGATACGCAGTATTTT; CDR3aa: CASSYSAGVPDTQYF
j_gene: TRBJ2-1; d_gene: -; abundance: -; v_gene: TRBV9; CDR3nt: TGTGCCAGCAGCCCCCCTAGGGGGGGAAACAATGAGCAGTTCTTC; CDR3aa: CASSPPRGGNNEQFF
j_gene: TRBJ2-7; d_gene: TRBD1; abundance: -; v_gene: TRBV6-5; CDR3nt: TGTGCCAGCAGTTACTACGGGTCAGGGGGCTACGAGCAGTACTTC; CDR3aa: CASSYYGSGGYEQYF
j_gene: TRBJ1-1; d_gene: -; abundance: -; v_gene: TRBV7-9; CDR3nt: TGTGCCAGCAGCTTAGCGGGCAGAGAGGGCACTGAAGCTTTCTTT; CDR3aa: CASSLAGREGTEAFF
j_gene: TRBJ2-1; d_gene: TRBD1; abundance: -; v_gene: TRBV27; CDR3nt: TGTGCCAGCAGCAGGGGGTCCTACAATGAGCAGTTCTTC; CDR3aa: CASSRGSYNEQFF
j_gene: TRBJ2-3; d_gene: -; abundance: -; v_gene: TRBV12-3/TRBV12-4; CDR3nt: TGTGCCAGCAGCCTTACCGGGGATACGCAGTATTTT; CDR3aa: CASSLTGDTQYF
j_gene: TRBJ2-1; d_gene: TRBD2; abundance: -; v_gene: TRBV7-2; CDR3nt: TGTGCCAGCAGCTTAGCCGGGACTAGCAGCTACAATGAGCAGTTCTTC; CDR3aa: CASSLAGTSSYNEQFF
j_gene: TRBJ2-1; d_gene: -; abundance: -; v_gene: TRBV27; CDR3nt: TGTGCCAGCACTTACTCCCACTGGACTGCCTCCTCCTACAATGAGCAGTTCTTC; CDR3aa: CASTYSHWTASSYNEQFF
j_gene: TRBJ2-1; d_gene: TRBD2; abundance: -; v_gene: TRBV28; CDR3nt: TGTGCCAGCAGTTTATGGCCCCTAATACCGCTTAGCGGGGGGGTCTGGGAGGACAATGAGCAGTTCTTC; CDR3aa: CASSLWPLIPLSGGVWEDNEQFF
j_gene: TRBJ2-3; d_gene: TRBD2; abundance: -; v_gene: TRBV7-2; CDR3nt: TGTGCCAGCAGCCCGGGACTAGGGGGGGCAGATACGCAGTATTTT; CDR3aa: CASSPGLGGADTQYF
j_gene: TRBJ2-2; d_gene: TRBD1; abundance: few; v_gene: TRBV6-4; CDR3nt: TGTGCCAGCAAGAGGGGGCAAGACACCGGGGAGCTGTTTTTT; CDR3aa: CASKRGQDTGELFF
j_gene: TRBJ2-7; d_gene: TRBD1; abundance: -; v_gene: TRBV27; CDR3nt: TGTGCCAGCAGTTTAACGCCAGGGGGCGTCTACGAGCAGTACTTC; CDR3aa: CASSLTPGGVYEQYF
j_gene: TRBJ2-2; d_gene: -; abundance: -; v_gene: TRBV29-1; CDR3nt: TGCAGCGCCCTGTGGCAAAACACCGGGGAGCTGTTTTTT; CDR3aa: CSALWQNTGELFF
j_gene: TRBJ2-7; d_gene: TRBD1; abundance: -; v_gene: TRBV5-8; CDR3nt: TGTGCCAGCAGCTCGCTCCCCCTGACAGGGGGCGCGAAGTACTTC; CDR3aa: CASSSLPLTGGAKYF
j_gene: TRBJ2-3; d_gene: TRBD2; abundance: -; v_gene: TRBV7-9; CDR3nt: TGTGCCAGCAGCTTAGTCCGGGACTACACAGATACGCAGTATTTT; CDR3aa: CASSLVRDYTDTQYF
j_gene: TRBJ2-7; d_gene: -; abundance: -; v_gene: TRBV19; CDR3nt: TGTGCCAGTAGTGTAGGTGGGACTGGGTCTGAGAATAAGTACTTC; CDR3aa: CASSVGGTGSENKYF
j_gene: TRBJ2-1; d_gene: TRBD2; abundance: -; v_gene: TRBV28; CDR3nt: TGTGCCAGCAGTTCGCGCACTACTAGCGGGGGGTGGTTTGAGCAGTTCTTC; CDR3aa: CASSSRTTSGGWFEQFF
j_gene: TRBJ1-1; d_gene: -; abundance: -; v_gene: TRBV4-1; CDR3nt: TGCGCCAGCAGCCACCCCATCGGGAGGGAGAATACTGAAGCTTTCTTT; CDR3aa: CASSHPIGRENTEAFF
j_gene: TRBJ2-6; d_gene: -; abundance: -; v_gene: TRBV6-5; CDR3nt: TGTGCCAGCAGTTACCCCGGCTCTGGGGCCAACGTCCTGACTTTC; CDR3aa: CASSYPGSGANVLTF
j_gene: TRBJ1-5; d_gene: TRBD1; abundance: -; v_gene: TRBV28; CDR3nt: TGTGCCAGCAGTTTAAGGACAGGGGGCGCTGGACAGCCCCAGCATTTT; CDR3aa: CASSLRTGGAGQPQHF
j_gene: TRBJ1-2; d_gene: -; abundance: -; v_gene: TRBV28; CDR3nt: TGTGCCAGCCGGGACGGGGGATCTGGCTACACCTTC; CDR3aa: CASRDGGSGYTF
j_gene: TRBJ2-7; d_gene: TRBD2; abundance: -; v_gene: TRBV6-1; CDR3nt: TGTGCCAGCAGTGAATTGCTAGCGGCTCTCTACGAGCAGTACTTC; CDR3aa: CASSELLAALYEQYF
j_gene: TRBJ1-5; d_gene: -; abundance: few; v_gene: TRBV2; CDR3nt: TGTGCCAGCAGCTCTGAGGGCTTCGGGCCCCAGCATTTT; CDR3aa: CASSSEGFGPQHF
j_gene: TRBJ1-1; d_gene: -; abundance: -; v_gene: TRBV30; CDR3nt: TGTGCCTGTAACATGAACACTGAAGCTTTCTTT; CDR3aa: CACNMNTEAFF
j_gene: TRBJ1-2; d_gene: TRBD1; abundance: -; v_gene: TRBV28; CDR3nt: TGTGCCAGCAGTTCCGCCGGGACAGGGGTCTATGGCTACACCTTC; CDR3aa: CASSSAGTGVYGYTF
j_gene: TRBJ1-4; d_gene: TRBD1; abundance: once; v_gene: TRBV15; CDR3nt: TGTGCCACCAGCAATGCAGTCGGGACAGGGAATGAAAAACTGTTTTTT; CDR3aa: CATSNAVGTGNEKLFF
j_gene: TRBJ1-1; d_gene: -; abundance: -; v_gene: TRBV10-3; CDR3nt: TGTGCCATCAGTGTCGGGGGGATGAACACTGAAGCTTTCTTT; CDR3aa: CAISVGGMNTEAFF
j_gene: TRBJ1-5; d_gene: TRBD1; abundance: -; v_gene: TRBV28; CDR3nt: TGTGCCAGCAGTGAGGGACAGGCCTATAGCAATCAGCCCCAGCATTTT; CDR3aa: CASSEGQAYSNQPQHF
j_gene: TRBJ2-3; d_gene: -; abundance: -; v_gene: TRBV25-1; CDR3nt: TGTGCCAGGGGGGAGGACGAGAACTTCCCCACAGATACGCAGTATTTT; CDR3aa: CARGEDENFPTDTQYF
j_gene: TRBJ2-5; d_gene: TRBD2; abundance: -; v_gene: TRBV28; CDR3nt: TGTGCCAGCAGTCCCTCGGATAGCGGGAGGGCCAGCGAGACCCAGTACTTC; CDR3aa: CASSPSDSGRASETQYF
j_gene: TRBJ1-2; d_gene: -; abundance: -; v_gene: TRBV5-5; CDR3nt: TGTGCCAGCAGCTCAGAAGGGGGTGGCTACACCTTC; CDR3aa: CASSSEGGGYTF
j_gene: TRBJ2-1; d_gene: -; abundance: -; v_gene: TRBV2; CDR3nt: TGTGCCAGCAGTGAGATACGGGTCCAAGTCTTC; CDR3aa: CASSEIRVQVF
j_gene: TRBJ2-7; d_gene: TRBD1; abundance: -; v_gene: TRBV7-2; CDR3nt: TGTGCCAGCAGCTTTACCACAGGGGGGACCTACGAGCAGTACTTC; CDR3aa: CASSFTTGGTYEQYF
j_gene: TRBJ2-3; d_gene: -; abundance: -; v_gene: TRBV5-3; CDR3nt: TGTGCCAGAAGCCAAGAGGGCCATGGGAGACGCACAGATACGCAGTATTTT; CDR3aa: CARSQEGHGRRTDTQYF
j_gene: TRBJ2-1; d_gene: TRBD2; abundance: -; v_gene: TRBV2; CDR3nt: TGTGCCAGCAGACTAGCGGGGGCGGTCGATGAGCAGTTCTTC; CDR3aa: CASRLAGAVDEQFF
j_gene: TRBJ2-2; d_gene: -; abundance: few; v_gene: TRBV12-2; CDR3nt: TGTGCAAGTCGCTTACCGCAGGGGGCGCACACCGGGGAGCTGTTTTTT; CDR3aa: CASRLPQGAHTGELFF
j_gene: TRBJ2-5; d_gene: TRBD2; abundance: -; v_gene: TRBV7-6; CDR3nt: TGTGCCAGCAGTCCTATACTAGCGGGGGCTACTGAGACCCAGTACTTC; CDR3aa: CASSPILAGATETQYF